These 23 T cell receptor beta chains were all obtained from the same sample, sequenced in a study of CD8 T cells in Susac syndrome. Reverse transcription of roughly 0.5 to 1 ug RNA used random hexamers. TCRdb recomputed calls from the immunoSEQ multiplex PCR reads with MiXCR, one row per CDR3 protein. The table shows 100,000 to 150,000 distinct CDR3 sequences, with over 85% occurring only once. The material sequenced was CD8+ T cells from PBMCs. The receptors stem from a human donor with Susac syndrome.

Turning to this clonotype: One junction end does not reproduce the germline sequence, and a read error may be involved. This sequence joins TRBV7-7 and TRBJ2-1, with no clear D. The CDR3 has 13 residues. CDR1 is SSHAT and CDR2 is FNYEAQ in the germline V gene (reference sequence). This chain's CDR3 is CASSLAVDYEQFF. The CDR3 coding sequence is TGTGCTAGCAGCTTAGCTGTGGATTATGAGCAGTTCTTC.

This clonotype has a single count. The V gene is TRBV12-3 or TRBV12-4, the J gene TRBJ2-1; D may be TRBD1 (6 bases). V shed 2 bases and J shed 0 bases, with 11 bases lying between them. CDR3 length: 16 amino acids. DNA for the CDR3: TGTGCCAGCAGTTTACCCACAGGGATCTCCTACAATGAGCAGTTCTTC. Its translation: CASSLPTGISYNEQFF.

This sequence joins TRBV9 and TRBJ2-1; no clear D gene. This CDR3 contains 15 residues. Trimming cost V 7 bases and J 0 bases, with 14 bases left between them. CDR1 is SGDLS, CDR2 YYNGEE, per germline. The CDR3 here is CASSPLRTSYNEQFF. The CDR3 DNA reads TGTGCCAGCTCCCCTTTGAGGACCTCCTACAATGAGCAGTTCTTC.

The V gene is TRBV5-1, the J gene TRBJ2-7; D is perhaps TRBD1 (6 bases). V was shortened by 3 bases and J by 2 bases, with 12 bases between the two germline ends. The CDR3 has 14 amino acids. CDR1 and CDR2 from the germline V gene are SGHRS and YFSETQ. The DNA for the CDR3 is TGCGCCAGCAGCTCAGGACAGAGCACCTACGAGCAGTACTTC. As protein: CASSSGQSTYEQYF.

The rearrangement links TRBV11-1 to TRBJ2-1, with D unclear. This CDR3 contains 14 residues. Germline values: CDR1 SGHAT, CDR2 FQDESV (reference sequence). V gave up 3 bases and J gave up 1 base, with 7 bases separating them. The CDR3 loop reads CASSFSRSYNEQFF. CDR3 nucleotides: TGTGCCAGCAGCTTCTCGAGGTCCTACAATGAGCAGTTCTTC.

Written as DNA, the CDR3 is TGTGCCATTTCAGAGCGGGGGCTCGACGAGCAGTACTTC. Translation gives CAISERGLDEQYF. The V gene is TRBV28, the J gene TRBJ2-7; 8 bases are shared with TRBD2. V trimming: 10 bases; J trimming: 5 bases; junction bases outside the gene matches: 10. CDR3 size: 13 residues. CDR1 is MDHEN, CDR2 SYDVKM, per germline.

V usage is TRBV5-1 and J usage is TRBJ2-7, with 8 bases identical to TRBD1. This CDR3 comprises 15 residues. The germline gives CDR1 SGHRS, CDR2 YFSETQ. J lost 4 bases, V lost 4 bases, and 10 bases had no gene match. The CDR3 reads CASSGPTGVEYEQYF. The CDR3 bases are TGCGCCAGCAGCGGGCCGACAGGGGTGGAGTACGAGCAGTACTTC.

V usage is TRBV7-9 and J usage is TRBJ1-2, with D possibly being TRBD1 (5 bases). The V end lost 5 bases, the J end lost 8 bases, and 12 bases lay between the germline ends. Germline assignment: CDR1 SEHNR and CDR2 FQNEAQ (reference sequence). The CDR3 runs to 12 residues. The CDR3, as DNA: TGTGCCAGCAGCCAAGGGGACGAGGGCTACACCTTC. Protein sequence: CASSQGDEGYTF. The variable domain in full, with the rest retrieved from reference TRBV7-9 and TRBJ1-2, is DTGVSQNPRHKITKRGQNVTFRCDPISEHNRLYWYRQTLGQGPEFLTYFQNEAQLEKSRLLSDRFSAERPKGSFSTLEIQRTEQGDSAMYLCASSQGDEGYTFGSGTRLTVV.

V is TRBV7-9 and J is TRBJ1-1; 9 positions agree with TRBD1. Germline CDR1 reads SEHNR; CDR2 reads FQNEAQ (reference sequence). Trimming took 5 bases from V and 2 from J; bases not matched to a gene: 15. The CDR3 consists of 18 residues. The CDR3 DNA reads as TGTGCCAGCAGCCCGGCTCTAGGACAGGGGCCGCTTAACACTGAAGCTTTCTTT. Encoded protein: CASSPALGQGPLNTEAFF.

This clonotype has only one observation. This rearrangement joins TRBV19 to TRBJ1-6; 7 bases are shared with TRBD1. Germline-derived CDR1 and CDR2 are LNHDA and SQIVND (reference sequence). Trimming at V came to 5 bases and at J to 10 bases, leaving 8 bases not matched to a gene. This CDR3 contains 14 residues. Here the CDR3 reads CASSGTALESPLHF. In DNA form, the CDR3 reads TGTGCCAGTAGTGGGACAGCGTTAGAATCACCCCTCCACTTT.

This chain uses TRBV5-1 with TRBJ1-5; TRBD1 agrees at 8 bases. From germline, CDR1 is SGHRS and CDR2 YFSETQ. The CDR3 runs to 16 residues. Trimming cost V 4 bases and J 4 bases; bases outside gene matches: 10. For the CDR3, the DNA is TGCGCCAGCAGCCCCGGGACAGGCCGTCCTAATCAGCCCCAGCATTTT. Amino acid sequence: CASSPGTGRPNQPQHF.

The chain couples TRBV5-6 to TRBJ2-7; 10 bases are a match to TRBD1. The CDR3 sequence is 15 residues long. CDR1 and CDR2 from the germline V gene are SGHDT and YYEEEE. The J segment lost 5 bases and the V segment lost 3 bases, leaving 8 bases of the junction unmatched. The CDR3 nucleotides are TGTGCCAGCAGCTCAGGGGACAGGGGCATACACGAGCAGTACTTC. It yields the protein CASSSGDRGIHEQYF.

V gene TRBV12-3 or TRBV12-4 combines with J gene TRBJ2-1; D gene ambiguous. The CDR3 runs 12 residues. V lost 9 bases and J 8 bases, leaving 14 bases between the germline ends. DNA of the CDR3: TGTGCCAGTTATAGTAATCCCGATGAGCAGTTCTTC. Translating it yields CASYSNPDEQFF.

This clonotype was picked up one time. The chain combines TRBV12-3 or TRBV12-4 with TRBJ2-3; D not resolved. This CDR3 is 13 amino acids long. Trimming took off 1 base at V and 2 bases at J, with 4 bases between the two ends. CDR3 coding DNA: TGTGCCAGCAGTTTAGTCCTCACAGATACGCAGTATTTT. Translating gives CASSLVLTDTQYF.

The genes are TRBV15 and TRBJ2-1; possible D gene TRBD2, 5 bases. Per germline, CDR1 LNHNV and CDR2 YYDKDF (reference sequence). This CDR3 comprises 13 residues. Trimming pared 8 bases from V and 7 bases from J, leaving 15 bases between. CDR3 sequence (DNA): TGTGCCACCGCTGGGGAGCTAGGGAATGAGCAGTTCTTC. Its translation: CATAGELGNEQFF.

The gene calls are TRBV12-3 or TRBV12-4 and TRBJ2-5, with 8 bases matching TRBD1. The CDR3 totals 15 residues. V lost 1 base and J lost 1; bases outside the gene matches: 2. As DNA, the CDR3 is TGTGCCAGCAGTTTAGGAACAGGGGGCCAAGAGACCCAGTACTTC. Encoded protein: CASSLGTGGQETQYF.

This clonotype has only one observation. CDR3 sequence reads: CASSLVTEGYTF. The CDR3 coding sequence is TGTGCCAGCAGCTTAGTCACTGAGGGCTACACCTTC. V and J are TRBV13 and TRBJ1-2; D is unclear. Deletions cut 1 base from V and 8 bases from J, with 8 bases between. CDR3 size: 12 residues. Germline CDR1 PRHDT, CDR2 FYEKMQ (reference sequence). The whole variable domain, filled in from reference TRBV13 and TRBJ1-2, reads AAGVIQSPRHLIKEKRETATLKCYPIPRHDTVYWYQQGPGQDPQFLISFYEKMQSDKGSIPDRFSAQQFSDYHSELNMSSLELGDSALYFCASSLVTEGYTFGSGTRLTVV.

This clonotype was seen just once. The chain combines TRBV27 with TRBJ2-7; TRBD2 aligns across 10 bases. The junction had 5 bases not matched to a gene; V was cut back by 5 bases and J by 4 bases. The CDR3 contains 14 residues. From germline, CDR1 is MNHEY and CDR2 SMNVEV (reference sequence). The CDR3, as DNA: TGTGCCAGCAGTCAGAGCGGGGGGGTATACGAGCAGTACTTC. It encodes CASSQSGGVYEQYF.

This chain uses TRBV12-3 or TRBV12-4 with TRBJ1-2, with D hard to call. The ends were cut back, 6 bases at V and 6 bases at J, with 20 bases in the middle. The CDR3 runs 15 residues. The CDR3, as DNA: TGTGCCAGCAGCTACACGGCCGTGGATGTCGATGGCTACACCTTC. Its translation: CASSYTAVDVDGYTF.

This chain links TRBV13 with TRBJ1-1, with TRBD1 identical over 8 bases. Germline CDR1 and CDR2: PRHDT and FYEKMQ (reference sequence). Unmatched junction bases numbered 7, after V lost 5 bases and J lost 11 bases. This CDR3 has 12 amino acids. The CDR3 region is CASSPGQGGAFF. CDR3 DNA sequence: TGTGCCAGCAGCCCCGGACAGGGCGGCGCTTTCTTT.

In DNA, the CDR3 is TGCAGTGCTCCAGGACAGGACAATCAGCCCCAGCATTTT. It encodes CSAPGQDNQPQHF. J is TRBJ1-5 and V is TRBV20-1; 7 bases line up with TRBD1. The CDR3 contains 13 residues. V was pared by 5 bases and J by 3 bases, with 4 bases of the junction left unmatched. Germline CDR1 DFQATT, CDR2 SNEGSKA (reference sequence).

This chain joins TRBV5-1 and TRBJ2-3, with D uncertain. CDR3 length: 14 amino acids. Germline V gene sequence: CDR1 SGHRS, CDR2 YFSETQ. V was shortened by 3 bases and J by 4 bases, with 12 bases between the two germline ends. The CDR3 DNA reads as TGCGCCAGCAGCTCCGGCTGGGGATCAGATACGCAGTATTTT. Translating gives CASSSGWGSDTQYF.

This clonotype was counted once. The chain carries TRBV7-9 and TRBJ1-2; D is perhaps TRBD1 (6 bases). The germline V and J ends were trimmed by 4 bases and 3 bases, with 18 bases remaining between them. This CDR3 contains 16 residues. The germline V gene encodes CDR1 SEHNR and CDR2 FQNEAQ (reference sequence). In DNA, the CDR3 is TGTGCCAGCAGCTCGGGACAATATGGGAAGGACTATGGCTACACCTTC. It codes for CASSSGQYGKDYGYTF. The variable domain in full, completed from reference TRBV7-9 and TRBJ1-2, reads DTGVSQNPRHKITKRGQNVTFRCDPISEHNRLYWYRQTLGQGPEFLTYFQNEAQLEKSRLLSDRFSAERPKGSFSTLEIQRTEQGDSAMYLCASSSGQYGKDYGYTFGSGTRLTVV.